The clone carrying this TCR beta chain was observed a single time. Its antigen is undetermined. Amplification used 60 Vbeta primers and 13 Jbeta primers. The table came from immunoSEQ multiplex PCR; TCRdb's copy has only in-frame clones and leaves some out. The data contain around 130,000 clones, roughly 84% of them singletons. Per the germline V gene, CDR1 is SEHNR and CDR2 is FQNEAQ (reference sequence). V gave up 0 bases and J gave up 4 bases, with 5 bases separating them. The CDR3 loop spans 13 amino acids. The data were obtained in a study of cytomegalovirus exposure and HLA in healthy donors. Study conclusions and caveats: It was reported that the classifier diagnosed cytomegalovirus status with high specificity and sensitivity in both the original and validation cohorts. A missense DCLRE1C variant was associated with V- and J-gene trimming of TCR beta chains in a later analysis, and an independent cohort replicated the association.

The receptor was isolated from a man aged 45 to 65 in good health and CMV-seronegative. The sequencing sample was made of PBMCs. J is TRBJ2-3 and V is TRBV7-9, with D uncertain. The CDR3 loop is CASSLALPDTQYF. The DNA for the CDR3 is TGTGCCAGCAGCTTAGCCCTCCCAGATACGCAGTATTTT.